This T cell receptor (beta chain) was sequenced in a study of cytomegalovirus exposure and HLA in healthy donors. Broader study findings: Reports indicated that the classifier achieved high specificity and sensitivity in diagnosing cytomegalovirus status. What TCR beta sequences reportedly achieved was accurate prediction of HLA-A and HLA-B alleles in most subjects. TCR beta chains associated with HLA were, in a later analysis, more clonally expanded than equally common others.

Of note for this clone: Antigen unknown.

Germline V lookup: CDR1 SNHLY, CDR2 FYNNEI. The CDR3 has 13 amino acids. The ends were cut back, 5 bases at V and 10 bases at J, with 17 bases in the middle. It was healthy bone marrow donors who served as donors. The PCR made use of 60 Vbeta and 13 Jbeta primers. Clones were sequenced by immunoSEQ multiplex PCR, and TCRdb holds only the in-frame ones, with some missing. The data contain about 130,000 clones, about two thirds of them singletons. The sequencing sample was made of PBMCs. The sequence was collected from a woman in her fifties or sixties in good health and CMV-seropositive. The rearrangement links TRBV2 to TRBJ1-1, with a possible D match to TRBD1 (6 bases). DNA of the CDR3: TGTGCCAGCAGTCGTGACTTGACAGGTGGAGCTTTCTTT. Translated, it gives CASSRDLTGGAFF.